This TCR beta chain was retrieved from a study of blood T cell repertoires in COVID-19. Study background: Nucleic acid was either cDNA or gDNA, and it came from T cells, B-cell-depleted T cells, or PBMCs.

Recruits, aged roughly 18 to 90 years, lived in 24 US areas. Participant-given clinical history determined each cohort assignment. The CDR3 consists of 16 residues. V was cut by 1 base and J by 4 bases, with 16 bases left in between. Germline values: CDR1 LGHDT, CDR2 YNNKEL (reference sequence). Per the original methods: The authors estimated nucleated cell counts from reference gene primer amplification. The protocol was immunoSEQ multiplex PCR, while the TCRdb copy is restricted to in-frame clones and leaves out a portion. V, J and clone size were drawn from that table, and D and trimming were deduced from the DNA. The table shows roughly 420,000 clones, with approximately 90% occurring only once.

The clonotype comes from a young woman with acute COVID-19. What was sequenced was PBMCs or T cells enriched from blood (not recorded which). This chain joins TRBV3-1 (or the pseudogene TRBV3-2) and TRBJ1-2; D is possibly TRBD1 (6 bases). CDR3 residues: CASSQGETGGLYGYTF. In DNA, the CDR3 is TGTGCCAGCAGCCAAGGAGAGACAGGCGGACTCTATGGCTACACCTTC.